A single sample is the source of the 11 T cell receptor beta chains below, sequenced in a study of OX40 agonist ivuxolimab in advanced cancers. Profiled with immunoSEQ multiplex PCR; TCRdb holds only in-frame clones, not every one. The data contain about 61,000 clones, about 88% of them singletons. The input for sequencing was CD4+ or CD8+ T cells sorted from blood, taken in a trial of the OX40 agonist ivuxolimab. The receptor set was obtained from an adult with an advanced solid tumor such as melanoma, head and neck, liver or kidney cancer.

The chain joins TRBV1 to TRBJ2-1. TRBV1 is marked as a pseudogene. CDR3 length: 18 residues. This CDR3 reads CTSSQEGRPSSRYNEQFF. CDR3 coding DNA: TGCACCAGCAGCCAAGAGGGGCGTCCTAGCTCAAGGTACAATGAGCAGTTCTTC.

This clone was seen a single time. The chain uses TRBV7-9 and TRBJ1-2, with 11 nucleotides matching TRBD1. V dropped 1 base and J dropped 4; count of bases not matched to a gene: 2. The CDR3 is made up of 15 amino acids. CDR1 SEHNR and CDR2 FQNEAQ come from the germline V gene (reference sequence). CDR3 in amino acids: CASSLGTGGGYGYTF. DNA of the CDR3: TGTGCCAGCAGCTTAGGGACAGGGGGCGGCTATGGCTACACCTTC.

The V call is TRBV7-9, the J call TRBJ2-1, with D tentatively TRBD1 (5 bases). Trimming shortened V by 5 bases and J by 2 bases, and 13 bases separated the two germline ends. This CDR3 has 15 amino acids. Germline CDR1 and CDR2: SEHNR and FQNEAQ (reference sequence). The CDR3 loop is CASSVTGDPYNEQFF. CDR3 in DNA: TGTGCCAGCAGCGTAACAGGCGACCCCTACAATGAGCAGTTCTTC.

CDR3 DNA sequence: TGCAGCGCCAATCGAAACACCGGGGAGCTGTTTTTT. This translates into CSANRNTGELFF. This chain uses TRBV29-1 with TRBJ2-2; D remains unclear. Trimming shortened V by 7 bases and J by 2 bases, and 8 bases separated the two germline ends. CDR3 length equals 12 residues. Germline lookup yields CDR1 SQVTM and CDR2 ANQGSEA.

The chain has TRBV5-4 and TRBJ1-1; D is unclear. The CDR3 contains 14 residues. Trimming took off 0 bases at V and 2 bases at J, with 8 bases between the two ends. Germline CDR1 is SGHNT and CDR2 is YYREEE (reference sequence). This CDR3 reads CASSLAHRNTEAFF. The CDR3 DNA is TGTGCCAGCAGCTTGGCACACAGAAACACTGAAGCTTTCTTT. Looking up the rest from reference TRBV5-4 and TRBJ1-1 gives the full variable domain: ETGVTQSPTHLIKTRGQQVTLRCSSQSGHNTVSWYQQALGQGPQFIFQYYREEENGRGNFPPRFSGLQFPNYSSELNVNALELDDSALYLCASSLAHRNTEAFFGQGTRLTVV.

The chain uses TRBV19 and TRBJ1-1; the match to TRBD1 covers 11 bases. The CDR3 totals 14 residues. From germline, CDR1 is LNHDA and CDR2 SQIVND (reference sequence). V shed 4 bases, J shed 5 bases, and the junction held 3 bases outside the gene matches. The DNA of the CDR3 is TGTGCCAGTAGTACCGGGACAGGGGGAACTGAAGCTTTCTTT. Translation gives CASSTGTGGTEAFF.

V usage is TRBV5-1 and J usage is TRBJ1-2; TRBD1 aligns across 7 bases. V was clipped by 5 bases and J by 2 bases; unmatched bases: 9. This CDR3 has 15 residues. CDR1 SGHRS and CDR2 YFSETQ come from the germline V gene. CDR3 nucleotides: TGCGCCAGCAGAAGTCAAGGGGGCGCCAACTATGGCTACACCTTC. It encodes CASRSQGGANYGYTF.

The chain is built from TRBV4-1 and TRBJ2-3; D not resolved. Germline-derived CDR1 and CDR2 are MGHRA and YSYEKL. Trimming took off 4 bases at V and 8 bases at J, with 16 bases between the two ends. There are 14 residues in the CDR3. The CDR3 loop is CASSPTLSQSTQYF. The CDR3 nucleotides are TGCGCCAGCAGCCCCACTCTCTCACAGAGTACGCAGTATTTT.

This clone was observed a single time. J is TRBJ2-1 and V is TRBV7-2, with 13 bases fitting TRBD2. Germline CDR1 SGHTA, CDR2 FQGNSA. CDR3 length equals 17 residues. The junction had 10 bases not matched to a gene; V was cut back by 5 bases and J by 6 bases. CDR3 DNA sequence: TGTGCCAGCAGCCAAAGCACTACTAGCGGGGGGGGCAATGAGCAGTTCTTC. Amino acid sequence: CASSQSTTSGGGNEQFF. Variable domain in full (rest from reference TRBV7-2 and TRBJ2-1): GAGVSQSPSNKVTEKGKDVELRCDPISGHTALYWYRQSLGQGLEFLIYFQGNSAPDKSGLPSDRFSAERTGGSVSTLTIQRTQQEDSAVYLCASSQSTTSGGGNEQFFGPGTRLTVL.

The V gene is TRBV18, the J gene TRBJ1-1; no clear D. Germline-derived CDR1 and CDR2 are KGHSH and LQKENI. There are 16 residues in the CDR3. Trimming pared 3 bases from V and 5 bases from J, leaving 19 bases between. The chain's CDR3 is CASSPGAGARGTEAFF. CDR3 DNA: TGTGCCAGCTCACCTGGAGCAGGCGCCCGGGGTACTGAAGCTTTCTTT.

The rearrangement uses TRBV30 and TRBJ2-7; D is unclear. The V end lost 2 bases, the J end lost 3 bases, and 8 bases lay between the germline ends. The CDR3 spans 12 residues. The germline V gene has CDR1 GTSNPN and CDR2 SVGIG (reference sequence). The CDR3 DNA reads TGTGCCTGGAGTCCGGGTATCTACGAGCAGTACTTC. Protein product: CAWSPGIYEQYF.